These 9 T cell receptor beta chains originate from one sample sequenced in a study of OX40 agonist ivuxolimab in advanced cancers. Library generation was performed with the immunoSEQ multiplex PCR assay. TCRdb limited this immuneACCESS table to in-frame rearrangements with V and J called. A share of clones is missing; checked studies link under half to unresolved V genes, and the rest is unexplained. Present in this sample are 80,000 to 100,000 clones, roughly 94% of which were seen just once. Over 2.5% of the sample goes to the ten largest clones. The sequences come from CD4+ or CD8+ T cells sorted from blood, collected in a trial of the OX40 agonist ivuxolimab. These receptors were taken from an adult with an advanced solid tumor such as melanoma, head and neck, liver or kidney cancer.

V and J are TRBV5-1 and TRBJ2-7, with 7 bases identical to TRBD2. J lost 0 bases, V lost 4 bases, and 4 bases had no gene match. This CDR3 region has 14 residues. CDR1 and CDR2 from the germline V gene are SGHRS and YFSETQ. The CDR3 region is CASSPSGDSYEQYF. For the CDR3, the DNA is TGCGCCAGCAGCCCAAGCGGGGACTCCTACGAGCAGTACTTC.

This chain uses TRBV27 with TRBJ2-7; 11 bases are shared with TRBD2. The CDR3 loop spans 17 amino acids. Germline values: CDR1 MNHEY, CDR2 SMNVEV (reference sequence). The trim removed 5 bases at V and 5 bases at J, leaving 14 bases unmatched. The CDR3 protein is CASSPLTSGGPFNEQYF. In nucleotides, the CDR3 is TGTGCCAGCAGTCCCCTCACTAGCGGGGGCCCCTTCAACGAGCAGTACTTC.

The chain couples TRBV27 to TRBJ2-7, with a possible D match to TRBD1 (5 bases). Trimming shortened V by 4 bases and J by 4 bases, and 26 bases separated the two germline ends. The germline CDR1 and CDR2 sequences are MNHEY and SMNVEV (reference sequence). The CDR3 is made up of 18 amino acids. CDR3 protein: CASSSSRAPTIKGYEQYF. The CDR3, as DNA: TGTGCCAGCAGTTCCTCCAGGGCTCCAACCATCAAAGGGTACGAGCAGTACTTC.

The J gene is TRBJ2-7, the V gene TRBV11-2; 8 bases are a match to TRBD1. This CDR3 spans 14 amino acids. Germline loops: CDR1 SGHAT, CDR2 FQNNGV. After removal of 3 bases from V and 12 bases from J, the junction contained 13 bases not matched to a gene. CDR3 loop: CASSFLHRTGRRYF. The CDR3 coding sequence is TGTGCCAGCAGCTTTCTTCACCGGACAGGGCGGCGGTACTTC.

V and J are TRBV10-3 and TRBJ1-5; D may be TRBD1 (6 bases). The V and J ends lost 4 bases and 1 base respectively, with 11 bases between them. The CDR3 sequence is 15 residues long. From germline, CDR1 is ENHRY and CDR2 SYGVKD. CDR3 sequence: CAISAWGASNQPQHF. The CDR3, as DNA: TGTGCCATCAGTGCCTGGGGGGCGAGCAATCAGCCCCAGCATTTT.

The CDR3 DNA is TGTGCCCTATTTAGGACAGGGGACGATGAGCAGTTCTTC. This translates into CALFRTGDDEQFF. The rearrangement uses TRBV2 and TRBJ2-1; TRBD1 matches at 9 bases. The V and J ends lost 11 bases and 8 bases, in that order; junction bases with no gene match: 10. This CDR3 comprises 13 residues. Germline assignment: CDR1 SNHLY and CDR2 FYNNEI. Filled out from reference TRBV2 and TRBJ2-1, the complete variable domain reads EPEVTQTPSHQVTQMGQEVILRCVPISNHLYFYWYRQILGQKVEFLVSFYNNEISEKSEIFDDQFSVERPDGSNFTLKIRSTKLEDSAMYFCALFRTGDDEQFFGPGTRLTVL.

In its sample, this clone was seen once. The CDR3 reads CASSFGGHSEQFF. CDR3 nucleotide sequence: TGTGCCAGCAGTTTTGGGGGGCACAGTGAGCAGTTCTTC. This rearrangement joins TRBV27 to TRBJ2-1; tentatively, D is TRBD1 or TRBD2 (6 bases each). The germline gives CDR1 MNHEY, CDR2 SMNVEV (reference sequence). This CDR3 spans 13 amino acids. Trimming left V 3 bases short and J 9 bases short, with 12 bases between.

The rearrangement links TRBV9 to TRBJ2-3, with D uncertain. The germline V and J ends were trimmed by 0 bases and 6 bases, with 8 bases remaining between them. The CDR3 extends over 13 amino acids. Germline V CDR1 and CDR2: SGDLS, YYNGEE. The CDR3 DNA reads TGTGCCAGCAGCGTAGCCCCCCCCGATACGCAGTATTTT. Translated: CASSVAPPDTQYF.

The CDR3 coding sequence is TGCGCCAGCAGCCCGGCAAGAAATTCCGGGGCCCATGGCTACACCTTC. Residues: CASSPARNSGAHGYTF. The J gene is TRBJ1-2, the V gene TRBV5-1, with D possibly TRBD1 on 5 matching bases. V lost 4 bases and J 6 bases, leaving 22 bases between the germline ends. The CDR3 extends over 16 amino acids. Germline lookup yields CDR1 SGHRS and CDR2 YFSETQ.